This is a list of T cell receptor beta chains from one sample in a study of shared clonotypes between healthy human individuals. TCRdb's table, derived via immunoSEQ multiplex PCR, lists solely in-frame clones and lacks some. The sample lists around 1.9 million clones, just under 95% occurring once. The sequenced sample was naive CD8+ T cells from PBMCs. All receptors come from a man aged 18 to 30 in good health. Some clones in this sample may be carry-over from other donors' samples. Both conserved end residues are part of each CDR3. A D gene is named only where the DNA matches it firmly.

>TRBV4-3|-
CASSQEVGQPQHF
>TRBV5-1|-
CASSHPPTEGGYTF
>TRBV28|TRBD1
CASSLWDRGDQPQHF
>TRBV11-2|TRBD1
CASSLSRDRDGYTF
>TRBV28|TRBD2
CASSLRTSGNEQFF
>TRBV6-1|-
CASSERWGRRGEIETQYF
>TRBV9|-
CASSDPPNTGELFF
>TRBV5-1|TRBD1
CASSPDPRTGGINEQYF
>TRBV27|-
CASSLTPLDVLANTGELFF
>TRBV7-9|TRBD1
CASSIPGQVEAFF
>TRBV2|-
CASSDDFSPGYF
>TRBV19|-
CASSTPGAEQYF
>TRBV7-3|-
CASSLKGRGSGANVLTF
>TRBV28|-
CASSPLWETQYF
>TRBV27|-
CASQTLGSNQPQHF
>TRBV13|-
CASSSDPSDSPLHF
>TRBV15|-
CATSSGNTGELFF
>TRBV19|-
CASSILRHNEQFF
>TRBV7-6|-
CASSSWDGKNTGELFF
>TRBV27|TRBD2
CASSPEAGVTYNEQFF
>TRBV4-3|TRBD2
CASSQEVAGDTDTQYF
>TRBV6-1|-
CASSEPVDRMNTEAFF
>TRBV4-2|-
CASSQSETFPDTEAFF